The next 5 T cell receptor beta chains were all read from a single sample in a study of shared clonotypes between healthy human individuals. Generated by immunoSEQ multiplex PCR, the TCRdb table keeps only in-frame clones and is missing some. The sample consists of about 2 million clones, about 95% of them appearing once. Sequencing was carried out using naive CD4+ T cells sorted from blood. Subset in this sample: CD45RA+ positively selected. These TCRs come from a man between 18 and 35 years old in good health.

The V gene is TRBV20-1, the J gene TRBJ1-1, with 7 bases identical to TRBD1. CDR3 size: 11 residues. Germline V gene lookup returns CDR1 DFQATT and CDR2 SNEGSKA (reference sequence). With V trimmed by 7 bases and J by 4 bases, 3 bases remained unmatched. CDR3 in amino acids: CSGTGVTEAFF. The CDR3 bases are TGCAGTGGTACAGGGGTCACTGAAGCTTTCTTT.

The chain is built from TRBV9 and TRBJ2-2; 9 bases match TRBD2. CDR1 and CDR2 from the germline V gene are SGDLS and YYNGEE. Losses at the gene ends were 1 base for V and 5 bases for J; bases not matched to a gene: 6. The CDR3 extends over 16 amino acids. Written as DNA, the CDR3 is TGTGCCAGCAGCGTAAAAACAAGCGGGAGGACCGGGGAGCTGTTTTTT. Translating gives CASSVKTSGRTGELFF.

The rearrangement joins TRBV7-2 to TRBJ1-5; D perhaps matches TRBD1 (5 bases). Trimming took off 8 bases at V and 7 bases at J, with 12 bases between the two ends. CDR1 and CDR2 from the germline V gene are SGHTA and FQGNSA. The CDR3 totals 12 residues. The CDR3 nucleotides read TGTGCCAGCTCGGCCCCAGGGCAGCCCCAGCATTTT. It yields the protein CASSAPGQPQHF. The full variable domain, its missing parts supplied by reference TRBV7-2 and TRBJ1-5, is GAGVSQSPSNKVTEKGKDVELRCDPISGHTALYWYRQSLGQGLEFLIYFQGNSAPDKSGLPSDRFSAERTGGSVSTLTIQRTQQEDSAVYLCASSAPGQPQHFGDGTRLSIL.

The table lists this clone with a count of one. J is TRBJ1-4 and V is TRBV6-5; 7 bases agree with TRBD1. Germline V gene sequence: CDR1 MNHEY, CDR2 SVGAGI. The CDR3 contains 15 residues. V was clipped by 6 bases and J by 6 bases; unmatched bases: 10. The CDR3 coding sequence is TGTGCCAGCAGAACCCTGAGCCAGGGGGATGAAAAACTGTTTTTT. Translating it yields CASRTLSQGDEKLFF.

V is TRBV2 and J is TRBJ2-7; 8 bases line up with TRBD2. Germline trimming cut 3 bases from V and 3 bases from J; bases unmatched to any gene: 7. This CDR3 comprises 15 residues. Germline V gene sequence: CDR1 SNHLY, CDR2 FYNNEI. CDR3 sequence: CASSDESGGGYEQYF. In DNA, the CDR3 is TGTGCCAGCAGTGACGAGAGCGGGGGTGGCTACGAGCAGTACTTC.